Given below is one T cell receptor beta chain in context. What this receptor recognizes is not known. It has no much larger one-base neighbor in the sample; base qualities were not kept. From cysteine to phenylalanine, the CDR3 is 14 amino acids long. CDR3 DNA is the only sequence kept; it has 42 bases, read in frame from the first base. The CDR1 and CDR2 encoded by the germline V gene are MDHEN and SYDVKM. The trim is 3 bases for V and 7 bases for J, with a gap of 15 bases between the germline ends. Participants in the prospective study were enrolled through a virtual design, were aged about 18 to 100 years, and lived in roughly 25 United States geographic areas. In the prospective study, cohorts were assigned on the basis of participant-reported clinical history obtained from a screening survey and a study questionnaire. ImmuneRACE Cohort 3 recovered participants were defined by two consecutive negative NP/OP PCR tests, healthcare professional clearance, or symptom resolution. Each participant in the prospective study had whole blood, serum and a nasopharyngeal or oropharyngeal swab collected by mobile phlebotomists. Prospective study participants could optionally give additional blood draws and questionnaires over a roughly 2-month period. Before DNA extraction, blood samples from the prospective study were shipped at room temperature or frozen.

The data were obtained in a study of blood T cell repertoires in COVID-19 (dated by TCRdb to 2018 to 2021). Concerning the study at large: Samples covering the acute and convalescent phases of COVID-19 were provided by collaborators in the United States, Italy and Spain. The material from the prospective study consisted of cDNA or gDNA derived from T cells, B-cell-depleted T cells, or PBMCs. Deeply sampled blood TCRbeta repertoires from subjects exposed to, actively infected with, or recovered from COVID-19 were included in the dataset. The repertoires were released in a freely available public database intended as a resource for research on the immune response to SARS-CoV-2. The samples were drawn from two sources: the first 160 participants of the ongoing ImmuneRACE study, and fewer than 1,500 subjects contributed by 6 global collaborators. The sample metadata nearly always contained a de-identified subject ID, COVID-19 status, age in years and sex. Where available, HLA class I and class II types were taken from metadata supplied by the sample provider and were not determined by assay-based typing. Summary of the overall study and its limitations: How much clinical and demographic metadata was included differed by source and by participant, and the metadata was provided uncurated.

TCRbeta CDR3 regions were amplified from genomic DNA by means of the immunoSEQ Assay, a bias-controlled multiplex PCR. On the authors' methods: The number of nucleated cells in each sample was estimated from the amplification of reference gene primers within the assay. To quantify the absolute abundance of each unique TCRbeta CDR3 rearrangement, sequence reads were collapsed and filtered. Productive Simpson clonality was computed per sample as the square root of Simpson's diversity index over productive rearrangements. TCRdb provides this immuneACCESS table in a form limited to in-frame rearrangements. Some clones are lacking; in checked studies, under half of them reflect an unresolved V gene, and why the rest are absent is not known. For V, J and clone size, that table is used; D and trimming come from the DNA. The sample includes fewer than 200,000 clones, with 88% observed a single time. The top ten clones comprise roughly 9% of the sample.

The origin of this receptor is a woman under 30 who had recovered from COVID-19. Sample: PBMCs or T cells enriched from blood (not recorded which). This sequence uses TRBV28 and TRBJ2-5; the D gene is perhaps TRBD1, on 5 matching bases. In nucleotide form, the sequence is TGTGCCAGCAGTTTTAGAGCAGGGCCCGGGACCCAGTACTTC. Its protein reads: CASSFRAGPGTQYF.